This is a list of T cell receptor beta chains from one sample in a study of long-term antiretroviral therapy in people with HIV. Produced via immunoSEQ multiplex PCR; TCRdb's table is partial and in-frame only. Among under 30,000 clones listed, about 85% were seen once. The starting material was unsorted PBMCs, obtained 3 years after starting antiretroviral therapy. The receptors originated from a man aged 35 to 55 with HIV. Each CDR3 is given with its conserved first and last residue. A D gene is named only where the DNA matches it firmly. Some rows mark clone size as missing; the rest say once, few, many or name a class of expanded clone.

v_gene	abundance	j_gene	d_gene	CDR3nt	CDR3aa
TRBV5-4	.	TRBJ2-3	.	TGTGCCAGCAGCGGGCAGTTAAGCACAGATACGCAGTATTTT	CASSGQLSTDTQYF
TRBV10-3	.	TRBJ1-1	.	TGTGCCATCAGTGAGTCCGGGACACTGAACACTGAAGCTTTCTTT	CAISESGTLNTEAFF
TRBV5-1	few	TRBJ1-2	.	TGCGCCAGCAGCTTGGAACAATCTGGCTACACCTTC	CASSLEQSGYTF
TRBV7-8	.	TRBJ1-4	.	TGTGCCAGCAGCGCGGACAGACCCCGGACTAATGAAAAACTGTTTTTT	CASSADRPRTNEKLFF
TRBV7-2	few	TRBJ1-6	.	TGTGCCAGCAGCTTGGGTGGGGACTCACCCCTCCACTTT	CASSLGGDSPLHF
TRBV7-9	.	TRBJ2-1	TRBD1	TGTGCCAGCAGCTCATGGGACAGGGTTTACAATGAGCAGTTCTTC	CASSSWDRVYNEQFF
TRBV7-2	.	TRBJ2-3	TRBD2	TGTGCCAGCAGCTTAGCGCAGGTAGCGGGGGACCGCACAGATACGCAGTATTTT	CASSLAQVAGDRTDTQYF
TRBV13	once	TRBJ2-7	TRBD2	TGTGCCAGCAGCTTAGGCCGGGGCGGGGGGAGCTCCTACGAGCAGTACTTC	CASSLGRGGGSSYEQYF
TRBV19	.	TRBJ1-2	TRBD1	TGTGCCAGTAGTATTGGCCCTTGGCAGGGGGCTAACTATGGCTACACCTTC	CASSIGPWQGANYGYTF
TRBV5-1	.	TRBJ1-1	.	TGCGCCAGCAGCCGCGACGCTGAAGCTTTCTTT	CASSRDAEAFF
TRBV19	.	TRBJ1-1	.	TGTGCCAGTAGTACACCGCAAATCGGGCGTAACACTGAAGCTTTCTTT	CASSTPQIGRNTEAFF
TRBV7-9	.	TRBJ1-2	.	TGTGCCAGCAGCCAGGCAGACTATGGCTACACCTTC	CASSQADYGYTF
TRBV19	.	TRBJ2-1	.	TGTGCCAGTAGCCTCGTGGCCCCTCCTTATTACAATGAGCAGTTCTTC	CASSLVAPPYYNEQFF
TRBV6-1	.	TRBJ1-3	.	TGTGCCAGCAGTGATCCTTACCCCCTATATTTT	CASSDPYPLYF
TRBV6-1	.	TRBJ1-2	.	TGTGCCAGCAGCCAAGAGGGCAGGGGACCCTATGGCTACACCTTC	CASSQEGRGPYGYTF
TRBV5-1	.	TRBJ2-2	TRBD2	TGCGCCAGCAGCTCCAGACTAGCGAGTAACACCGGGGAGCTGTTTTTT	CASSSRLASNTGELFF
TRBV18	.	TRBJ2-7	.	TGTGCCAGCTCAGGGGAAAGGGGGAGCTCCTACGAGCAGTACTTC	CASSGERGSSYEQYF
TRBV19	.	TRBJ2-4	.	TGTGCCAGTAGTCCGCCTGGGGGATCAGGGCTAGCCAAAAACATTCAGTACTTC	CASSPPGGSGLAKNIQYF
TRBV29-1	once	TRBJ2-1	.	TGCAGCGTTGAAGGCGGGTTCTACAATGAGCAGTTCTTC	CSVEGGFYNEQFF
TRBV4-1	.	TRBJ1-1	.	TGCGCCAGCAGCCAAGGTCCTAACACTGAAGCTTTCTTT	CASSQGPNTEAFF
TRBV4-1	.	TRBJ2-1	TRBD2	TGCGCCAGCAGCCAAGGACTAGCGGGGGGCTCCTACAATGAGCAGTTCTTC	CASSQGLAGGSYNEQFF
TRBV10-2	.	TRBJ2-1	TRBD2	TGCGGATGCAGCGGGGGGGTATACAATGAGCAGTTCTTC	CGCSGGVYNEQFF
TRBV7-3	once	TRBJ2-3	.	TGTGCCAGCAGCTTAACTTGGGATGGGACAGATACGCAGTATTTT	CASSLTWDGTDTQYF
TRBV6-5	.	TRBJ2-1	.	TGTGCCAGCAGAACCTCGAATGAGCAGTTCTTC	CASRTSNEQFF
TRBV7-7	.	TRBJ2-3	.	TGTGCCAGCAGCTTAGGCGGCGGGGGCTTAGATACGCAGTATTTT	CASSLGGGGLDTQYF
TRBV6-1	.	TRBJ2-7	.	TGTGCCAGCAGTTCAACAGGGATATACGAGCAGTACTTC	CASSSTGIYEQYF
TRBV7-9	.	TRBJ1-1	.	TGTGCCAGCAGCGACAGGAACACTGAAGCTTTCTTT	CASSDRNTEAFF
TRBV14	.	TRBJ2-3	.	TGTGCCAGCAGCCAAGTGAGGAACACAGATACGCAGTATTTT	CASSQVRNTDTQYF
TRBV7-8	.	TRBJ2-5	TRBD2	TGTGCCAGCAGCAAGACTAGCGGGGCGGAGACCCAGTACTTC	CASSKTSGAETQYF
TRBV30	.	TRBJ1-3	.	TGTGCCTGGTCGGACTTCTCTGGAAACACCATATATTTT	CAWSDFSGNTIYF
TRBV5-1	.	TRBJ2-1	.	TGCGCCAGCACCCCGGGGAGCGATGAGCAGTTCTTC	CASTPGSDEQFF
TRBV9	.	TRBJ2-4	.	TGTGCCAGCAGCGTAGGGTCAGGAGACATTCAGTACTTC	CASSVGSGDIQYF
TRBV6-1	.	TRBJ2-3	TRBD2	TGTGCCAGCAGTGAGTGGCGGGAGGGCACAGATACGCAGTATTTT	CASSEWREGTDTQYF
TRBV7-2	few	TRBJ1-1	.	TGTGCCAGCAGCTTAGTCCCACAGCAGTTAGCTTTCTTT	CASSLVPQQLAFF
TRBV9	.	TRBJ1-3	.	TGTGCCAGCAGCGTAGATTTACACCCCTTGTACGGAAACACCATATATTTT	CASSVDLHPLYGNTIYF
TRBV5-4	.	TRBJ2-3	TRBD2	TGTGCCAGCAGCTTCAGGGATAGCGGGAGGGCGGATACGCAGTATTTT	CASSFRDSGRADTQYF
TRBV9	.	TRBJ2-1	TRBD2	TGTGCCAGCAGCGTAGCGGAGTTAGCGGGGGATGGGAATGAGCAGTTCTTC	CASSVAELAGDGNEQFF
TRBV12-5	few	TRBJ1-3	.	TGTGCTAGTGGTTTGGCGGGGGACACCATATATTTT	CASGLAGDTIYF
TRBV5-1	.	TRBJ1-4	TRBD1	TGCGCCAGCAGGTTCGGGACAGGGCTTGAAAAACTGTTTTTT	CASRFGTGLEKLFF
TRBV19	.	TRBJ2-3	TRBD1	TGTGCCAGTAGTATGAAACAGGGGGCAATTGTAGATACGCAGTATTTT	CASSMKQGAIVDTQYF
TRBV27	.	TRBJ2-2	TRBD2	TGTGCCAGCACTAAGAGGGGACTAGCGGGAGTCGGCGGCGGGGAGCTGTTTTTT	CASTKRGLAGVGGGELFF
TRBV5-6	once	TRBJ1-1	.	TGTGCCAGCAGCTGGGGCCGTGGGCGCAGCCTGAACACTGAAGCTTTCTTT	CASSWGRGRSLNTEAFF
TRBV11-3	.	TRBJ2-6	TRBD2	TGTGCCAGCCAATCTAGCGGGACCCTGGGCTCTGGGGCCAACGTCCTGACTTTC	CASQSSGTLGSGANVLTF
TRBV25-1	.	TRBJ1-1	TRBD1	TGTGCCTCACAACAGGGGGCTGGGGAGACTGAAGCTTTCTTT	CASQQGAGETEAFF
TRBV10-2	.	TRBJ2-7	TRBD1	TGCGCCAGCAGTGATTCGTGGGACAGGGCGTACTTC	CASSDSWDRAYF
TRBV2	.	TRBJ2-3	TRBD2	TGTGCCAGCAGTGAAAGGACTAGCGGGGCTACAGATACGCAGTATTTT	CASSERTSGATDTQYF
TRBV19	.	TRBJ1-2	.	TGTGCCAGTAGTGCCCCCCCCGGCAGGGCGTCTAACTATGGCTACACCTTC	CASSAPPGRASNYGYTF
TRBV29-1	.	TRBJ2-3	.	TGCAGCGTTGAAGGGGGAAAGGACTTCTACACAGATACGCAGTATTTT	CSVEGGKDFYTDTQYF
TRBV15	.	TRBJ1-4	.	TGTGCCACCAGCAGAGCGGCAGGGATAACTAATGAAAAACTGTTTTTT	CATSRAAGITNEKLFF
TRBV15	.	TRBJ1-4	.	TGTGCCACCAGCAGTCTGGGGAGTACAACTAATGAAAAACTGTTTTTT	CATSSLGSTTNEKLFF
TRBV7-9	few	TRBJ2-7	TRBD1	TGTGCCAGCAGCCCCGGGACAGGGACCGAGCAGTACTTC	CASSPGTGTEQYF
TRBV5-1	.	TRBJ2-1	TRBD2	TGCGCCAGCAGCTCCCCGGGGGGGTACAATGAGCAGTTCTTC	CASSSPGGYNEQFF
TRBV2	few	TRBJ1-2	TRBD1	TGTGCCAGCAGTGAAGGGGGTGGGACAGCTAACTATGGCTACACCTTC	CASSEGGGTANYGYTF
TRBV4-1	few	TRBJ2-4	TRBD1	TGCGCCAGCAGCCAAGCCTGGGGACAGGGGGTCCCTCAGTACTTC	CASSQAWGQGVPQYF